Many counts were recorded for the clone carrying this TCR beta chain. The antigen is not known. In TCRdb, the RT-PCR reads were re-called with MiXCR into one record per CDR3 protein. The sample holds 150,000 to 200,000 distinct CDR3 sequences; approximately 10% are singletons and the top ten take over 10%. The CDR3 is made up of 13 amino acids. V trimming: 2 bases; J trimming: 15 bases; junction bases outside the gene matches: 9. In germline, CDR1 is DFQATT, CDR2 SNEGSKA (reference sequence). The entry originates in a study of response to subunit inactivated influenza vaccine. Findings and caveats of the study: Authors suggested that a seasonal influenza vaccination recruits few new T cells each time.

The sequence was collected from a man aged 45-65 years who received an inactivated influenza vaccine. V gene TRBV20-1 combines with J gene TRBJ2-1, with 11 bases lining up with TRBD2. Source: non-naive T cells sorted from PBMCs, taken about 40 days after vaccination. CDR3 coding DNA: TGCAGTGCTAGAAACCTACTAGCGGGGGACCTGTTCTTC. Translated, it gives CSARNLLAGDLFF.